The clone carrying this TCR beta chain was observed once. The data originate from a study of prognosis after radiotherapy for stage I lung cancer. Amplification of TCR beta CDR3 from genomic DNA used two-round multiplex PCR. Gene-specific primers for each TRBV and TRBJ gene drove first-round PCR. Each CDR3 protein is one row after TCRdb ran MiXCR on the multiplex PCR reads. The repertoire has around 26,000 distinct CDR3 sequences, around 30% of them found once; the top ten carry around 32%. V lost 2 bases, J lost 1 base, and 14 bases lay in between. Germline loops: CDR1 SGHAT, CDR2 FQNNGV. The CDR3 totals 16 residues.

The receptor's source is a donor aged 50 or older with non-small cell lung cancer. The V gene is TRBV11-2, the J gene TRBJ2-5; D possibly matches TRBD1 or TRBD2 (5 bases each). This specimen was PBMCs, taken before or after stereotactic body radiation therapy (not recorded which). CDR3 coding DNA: TGTGCCAGCAGCTTACCCCCAGGGACGCCCCAAGAGACCCAGTACTTC. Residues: CASSLPPGTPQETQYF.